These 21 T cell receptor beta chains share one sample of origin, sequenced in a study of cytomegalovirus exposure and HLA in healthy donors. PCR involved 60 Vbeta and 13 Jbeta primers. The data were produced by immunoSEQ multiplex PCR, yet TCRdb's version contains in-frame clones alone and is incomplete. The data contain some 110,000 clones, more than 60% of them singletons. The specimen sequenced was PBMCs. Source of these receptors: a middle-aged man in good health and CMV-seronegative.

The sample holds one count of this clone. This sequence joins TRBV10-2 and TRBJ2-7; 7 bases agree with TRBD1. V lost 0 bases and J lost 4; bases outside the gene matches: 3. In germline, CDR1 is WSHSY, CDR2 SAAADI. The CDR3 covers 14 residues. The CDR3 spells CASSESRGQYEQYF. DNA for the CDR3: TGCGCCAGCAGTGAGTCGAGGGGGCAATACGAGCAGTACTTC.

This chain uses TRBV6-4 with TRBJ1-6, with 7 nucleotides matching TRBD1. The V gene end was trimmed by 4 bases and the J gene end by 4 bases; junction bases not matched to a gene: 19. The CDR3 is made up of 20 amino acids. CDR1 and CDR2 from the germline V gene are MRHNA and SNTAGT. CDR3 sequence: CASSAQPPQGTERYNSPLHF. As DNA, the CDR3 is TGTGCCAGCAGTGCCCAACCCCCGCAGGGGACAGAGCGTTATAATTCACCCCTCCACTTT.

A word on this clone: An end of the junction does not agree with germline; a read error may underlie this. The chain is built from TRBV29-1 and TRBJ2-2; 15 bases map to TRBD2. The CDR3 loop spans 17 amino acids. Germline CDR1 SQVTM, CDR2 ANQGSEA. CDR3 protein: CSAAGTSGGLNAGELFF. The CDR3 DNA follows: TGCAGCGCCGCCGGGACTAGCGGGGGGCTGAACGCCGGGGAGCTGTTTTTT.

The table lists this clone with a few counts. V is TRBV7-2 and J is TRBJ2-5; a weak D match, TRBD2 (6 bases). V was pared by 5 bases and J by 1 base, with 11 bases between. The CDR3 spans 14 residues. The germline gives CDR1 SGHTA, CDR2 FQGNSA. CDR3 DNA sequence: TGTGCCAGCAGCAATGCGGGATTCCAAGAGACCCAGTACTTC. Protein sequence: CASSNAGFQETQYF.

The V gene is TRBV19, the J gene TRBJ1-2; TRBD1 is a possible D gene (6 bases). Germline CDR1 and CDR2: LNHDA and SQIVND (reference sequence). V was trimmed by 1 base and J by 7 bases, leaving 16 bases between them. The CDR3 loop spans 15 amino acids. CDR3 region: CASSIGNRDAAGYTF. Written as DNA, the CDR3 is TGTGCCAGTAGTATAGGAAACAGGGATGCGGCTGGCTACACCTTC.

The chain is built from TRBV7-9 and TRBJ1-2; 9 bases fit TRBD1. CDR1 and CDR2 from the germline V gene are SEHNR and FQNEAQ (reference sequence). The V segment lost 5 bases and the J segment 8 bases; nucleotides outside the gene matches: 6. This CDR3 contains 13 residues. The CDR3 sequence: CASSRGQGEGYTF. The CDR3 DNA sequence: TGTGCCAGCAGCCGGGGACAGGGAGAAGGCTACACCTTC.

V usage is TRBV6-6 and J usage is TRBJ1-4, with D hard to call. CDR1 and CDR2 from the germline V gene are MNHNY and SVGAGI (reference sequence). CDR3 length: 13 residues. The V end was cut by 10 bases, the J end by 6 bases, with 15 bases between. CDR3 coding DNA: TGTGCCACCGGAGGCGGTTATGATGAAAAACTGTTTTTT. Translated, it gives CATGGGYDEKLFF.

V usage is TRBV7-9 and J usage is TRBJ1-1; 8 nucleotides align to TRBD1. Losses at the gene ends were 5 bases for V and 6 bases for J; bases not matched to a gene: 23. Germline CDR1 SEHNR, CDR2 FQNEAQ (reference sequence). This CDR3 has 19 amino acids. The CDR3: CASSTGTGYVGTVTAEAFF. DNA of the CDR3: TGTGCCAGCAGCACCGGGACAGGCTACGTGGGTACGGTCACGGCTGAAGCTTTCTTT.

V and J are TRBV7-9 and TRBJ2-5, with 11 bases aligning to TRBD1. V was pared by 5 bases and J by 5 bases, with 10 bases of the junction left unmatched. The germline CDR1 and CDR2 sequences are SEHNR and FQNEAQ (reference sequence). This CDR3 has 16 amino acids. The CDR3 DNA sequence: TGTGCCAGCAGCCCCCGGACAGGGGGCATGGGGGAGACCCAGTACTTC. It is translated as CASSPRTGGMGETQYF. Complete variable domain (other parts from reference TRBV7-9 and TRBJ2-5): DTGVSQNPRHKITKRGQNVTFRCDPISEHNRLYWYRQTLGQGPEFLTYFQNEAQLEKSRLLSDRFSAERPKGSFSTLEIQRTEQGDSAMYLCASSPRTGGMGETQYFGPGTRLLVL.

Written as DNA, the CDR3 is TGTGCCAGCACCGAGGGGACAGGGGCCTACGAGCAGTACTTC. Translation gives CASTEGTGAYEQYF. The rearrangement uses TRBV9 and TRBJ2-7; TRBD1 matches 10 bases. V trimming: 6 bases; J trimming: 2 bases; junction bases outside the gene matches: 5. The germline V gene has CDR1 SGDLS and CDR2 YYNGEE. The CDR3 has 14 amino acids.

Comment on this clone: The sample holds other DNA sequences that translate to the same CDR3. The chain recombines TRBV5-5 with TRBJ1-6; D gene unclear. The CDR3 runs to 13 residues. Trimming pared 0 bases from V and 7 bases from J, leaving 5 bases between. The germline V gene has CDR1 SGHKS and CDR2 YYEKEE (reference sequence). CDR3 in amino acids: CASSLGGNSPLHF. The CDR3 DNA sequence: TGTGCCAGCAGCTTGGGAGGGAATTCACCCCTCCACTTT.

The CDR3 protein is CASSVIVFCQPQHF. The DNA of the CDR3 is TGTGCCAGCAGCGTAATCGTGTTCTGTCAGCCCCAGCATTTT. V gene TRBV9 combines with J gene TRBJ1-5; D unresolved. The CDR3 has 14 amino acids. Germline CDR1 and CDR2: SGDLS and YYNGEE. Trimming shortened V by 1 base and J by 6 bases, and 11 bases separated the two germline ends.

Only one count was recorded for this clone. The chain employs TRBV10-3 and TRBJ1-2, with 10 nucleotides matching TRBD1. The trim removed 0 bases at V and 5 bases at J, leaving 3 bases unmatched. This CDR3 spans 15 amino acids. Germline-derived CDR1 and CDR2 are ENHRY and SYGVKD. The CDR3 sequence is CAISESGTGAYGYTF. CDR3 coding DNA: TGTGCCATCAGTGAGTCGGGGACAGGGGCATATGGCTACACCTTC.

This chain connects TRBV9 to TRBJ2-7, with D perhaps matching TRBD1 (6 bases). This CDR3 has 15 amino acids. V was clipped by 0 bases and J by 2 bases, with 12 bases between them. CDR1 SGDLS and CDR2 YYNGEE come from the germline V gene. Written as DNA, the CDR3 is TGTGCCAGCAGCGTAGAGGCAGGGGTCACCTACGAGCAGTACTTC. Residues: CASSVEAGVTYEQYF.

The V call is TRBV4-1, the J call TRBJ2-7, with 7 nucleotides matching TRBD2. This CDR3 is 16 amino acids long. J gave up 2 bases and V 1 base, and 8 bases lay outside the gene matches. Germline CDR1 MGHRA, CDR2 YSYEKL. The CDR3 is CASSQVSSGDPYEQYF. The CDR3 DNA reads as TGCGCCAGCAGCCAAGTGTCCAGCGGGGATCCCTACGAGCAGTACTTC.

This chain joins TRBV5-1 and TRBJ2-2; D perhaps matches TRBD1 (6 bases). The germline V gene has CDR1 SGHRS and CDR2 YFSETQ. The CDR3 has 14 amino acids. Trimming took off 4 bases at V and 4 bases at J, with 11 bases between the two ends. The CDR3 loop is CASSTGQRTGELFF. The CDR3 nucleotides are TGCGCCAGCAGCACAGGACAGCGCACCGGGGAGCTGTTTTTT. Combining the CDR3 with reference TRBV5-1 and TRBJ2-2 gives the whole variable domain KAGVTQTPRYLIKTRGQQVTLSCSPISGHRSVSWYQQTPGQGLQFLFEYFSETQRNKGNFPGRFSGRQFSNSRSEMNVSTLELGDSALYLCASSTGQRTGELFFGEGSRLTVL.

V is TRBV5-4 and J is TRBJ2-5; TRBD2 agrees at 7 bases. CDR1 is SGHNT and CDR2 is YYREEE in the germline V gene (reference sequence). The ends lost 2 bases at V and 2 bases at J; junction bases unmatched: 6. There are 15 residues in the CDR3. CDR3 residues: CASSLRTGGQETQYF. Written as DNA, the CDR3 is TGTGCCAGCAGCTTAAGAACGGGGGGACAAGAGACCCAGTACTTC. Supplemented by reference TRBV5-4 and TRBJ2-5, the full variable domain reads ETGVTQSPTHLIKTRGQQVTLRCSSQSGHNTVSWYQQALGQGPQFIFQYYREEENGRGNFPPRFSGLQFPNYSSELNVNALELDDSALYLCASSLRTGGQETQYFGPGTRLLVL.

The rearrangement links TRBV6-1 to TRBJ1-4; the D is unclear. Germline loops: CDR1 MNHNS, CDR2 SASEGT. The V gene lost 4 bases and the J gene lost 2 bases, with 8 bases spanning the gap. The CDR3 spans 14 residues. The CDR3 coding sequence is TGTGCCAGCAGTGGGAGGGAGACTAATGAAAAACTGTTTTTT. It specifies CASSGRETNEKLFF.

The CDR3 loop is CASSPAGQGGYGYTF. The CDR3 nucleotides read TGTGCCAGCAGCCCGGCTGGACAGGGAGGCTATGGCTACACCTTC. The J gene is TRBJ1-2, the V gene TRBV9, with TRBD1 matching 8 bases. Germline V gives CDR1 SGDLS, CDR2 YYNGEE. CDR3 size: 15 residues. V was pared by 4 bases and J by 4 bases, with 9 bases of the junction left unmatched.

This clone appeared once. A junction end diverges from the germline sequence, so it may reflect a read error. The same CDR3 is also encoded by other DNA sequences in this sample. V usage is TRBV2 and J usage is TRBJ2-4, with 13 bases aligning to TRBD2. CDR3 size: 18 residues. Germline V gene lookup returns CDR1 SNHLY and CDR2 FYNNEI. CDR3 sequence: CASSGTSGGPLHKNIQYF. CDR3 coding DNA: TGTGCCAGCAGTGGGACTAGCGGGGGACCTCTGCATAAAAATATTCAGTACTTC.

This chain's CDR3 is CATRGGQETQYF. The CDR3 region has the DNA TGTGCCACCAGGGGGGGACAGGAGACCCAGTACTTC. This chain connects TRBV15 to TRBJ2-5; possible D gene TRBD1, 7 bases. Trimming stripped 6 bases from V and 5 bases from J, with 10 bases between. The CDR3 contains 12 residues. In germline, CDR1 is LNHNV, CDR2 YYDKDF (reference sequence). Full variable domain (rest looked up from reference TRBV15 and TRBJ2-5): DAMVIQNPRYQVTQFGKPVTLSCSQTLNHNVMYWYQQKSSQAPKLLFHYYDKDFNNEADTPDNFQSRRPNTSFCFLDIRSPGLGDTAMYLCATRGGQETQYFGPGTRLLVL.